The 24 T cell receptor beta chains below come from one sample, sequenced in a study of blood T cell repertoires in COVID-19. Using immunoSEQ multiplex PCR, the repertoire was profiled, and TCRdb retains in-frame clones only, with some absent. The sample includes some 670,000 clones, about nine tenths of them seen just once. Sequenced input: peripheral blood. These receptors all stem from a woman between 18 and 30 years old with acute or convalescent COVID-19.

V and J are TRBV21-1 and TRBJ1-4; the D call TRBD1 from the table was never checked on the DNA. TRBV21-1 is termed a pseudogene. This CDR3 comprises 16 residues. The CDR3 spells CASSAPGTTRREKLFF. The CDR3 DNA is TGTGCCAGCAGCGCCCCCGGGACAACCCGCCGTGAAAAACTGTTTTTT.

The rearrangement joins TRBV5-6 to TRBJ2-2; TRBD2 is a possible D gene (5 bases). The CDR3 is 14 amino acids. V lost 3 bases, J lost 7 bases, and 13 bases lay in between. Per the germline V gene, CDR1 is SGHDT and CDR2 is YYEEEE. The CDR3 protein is CASSSGIPSGELFF. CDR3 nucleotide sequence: TGTGCCAGCAGCTCCGGGATCCCGAGCGGGGAGCTGTTTTTT.

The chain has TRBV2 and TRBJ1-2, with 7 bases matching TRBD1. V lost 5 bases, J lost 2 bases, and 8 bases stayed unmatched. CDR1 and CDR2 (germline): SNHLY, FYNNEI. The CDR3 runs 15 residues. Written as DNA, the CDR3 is TGTGCCAGCAGTCGCACCCCGGGACAGAACTATGGCTACACCTTC. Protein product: CASSRTPGQNYGYTF. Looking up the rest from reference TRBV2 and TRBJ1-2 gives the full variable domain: EPEVTQTPSHQVTQMGQEVILRCVPISNHLYFYWYRQILGQKVEFLVSFYNNEISEKSEIFDDQFSVERPDGSNFTLKIRSTKLEDSAMYFCASSRTPGQNYGYTFGSGTRLTVV.

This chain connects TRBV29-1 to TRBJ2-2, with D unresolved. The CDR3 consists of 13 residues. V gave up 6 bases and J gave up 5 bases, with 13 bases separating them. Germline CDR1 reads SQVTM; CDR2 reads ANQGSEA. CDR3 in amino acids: CSVPRYETGELFF. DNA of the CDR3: TGCAGCGTCCCCCGGTACGAAACCGGGGAGCTGTTTTTT.

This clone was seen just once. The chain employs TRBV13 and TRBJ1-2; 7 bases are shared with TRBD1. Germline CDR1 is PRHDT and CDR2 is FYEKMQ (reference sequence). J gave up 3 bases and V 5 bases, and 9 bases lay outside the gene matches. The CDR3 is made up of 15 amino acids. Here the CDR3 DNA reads TGTGCCAGCAGCCTCCCGGAACAGGGGCACTATGGCTACACCTTC. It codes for CASSLPEQGHYGYTF.

CDR3 DNA: TGCGCCAGCACGCCGGAGGGGTGGTGGGACTATGGCTACACCTTC. Encoded protein: CASTPEGWWDYGYTF. The chain links TRBV4-1 to TRBJ1-2; maybe TRBD1 (5 bases). V was shortened by 7 bases and J by 3 bases, with 18 bases between the two germline ends. The germline gives CDR1 MGHRA, CDR2 YSYEKL. The CDR3 is 15 amino acids.

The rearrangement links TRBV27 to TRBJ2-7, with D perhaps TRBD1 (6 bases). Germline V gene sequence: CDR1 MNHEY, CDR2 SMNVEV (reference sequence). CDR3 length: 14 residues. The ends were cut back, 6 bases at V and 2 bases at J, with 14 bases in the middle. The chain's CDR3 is CASSPGVFTYEQYF. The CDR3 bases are TGTGCCAGCAGCCCAGGGGTTTTTACCTACGAGCAGTACTTC.

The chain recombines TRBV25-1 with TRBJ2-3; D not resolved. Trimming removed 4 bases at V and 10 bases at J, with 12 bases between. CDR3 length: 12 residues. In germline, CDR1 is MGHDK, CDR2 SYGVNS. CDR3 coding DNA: TGTGCCAGCAGTGTTGTTCTTGAGGCGCAGTATTTT. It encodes CASSVVLEAQYF.

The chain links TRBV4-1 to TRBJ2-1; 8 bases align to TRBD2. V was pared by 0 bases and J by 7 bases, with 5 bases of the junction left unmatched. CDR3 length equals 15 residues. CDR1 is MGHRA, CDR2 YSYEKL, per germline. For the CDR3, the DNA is TGCGCCAGCAGCCAAGAGTCGGGAGGGGGGAATGAGCAGTTCTTC. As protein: CASSQESGGGNEQFF.

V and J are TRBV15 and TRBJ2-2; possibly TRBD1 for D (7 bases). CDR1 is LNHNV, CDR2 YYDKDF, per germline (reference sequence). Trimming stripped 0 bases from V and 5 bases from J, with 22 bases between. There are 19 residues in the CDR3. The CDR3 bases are TGTGCCACCAGCAGAGATAGGGGGCGGGACAACATCGAGACCGGGGAGCTGTTTTTT. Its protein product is CATSRDRGRDNIETGELFF.

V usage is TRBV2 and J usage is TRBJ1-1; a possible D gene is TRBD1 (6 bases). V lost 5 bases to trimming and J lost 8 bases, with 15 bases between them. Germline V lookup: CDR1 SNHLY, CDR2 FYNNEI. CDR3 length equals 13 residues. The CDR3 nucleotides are TGTGCCAGCAGTAACAGGGTAGTGATCGAAGCTTTCTTT. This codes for CASSNRVVIEAFF.

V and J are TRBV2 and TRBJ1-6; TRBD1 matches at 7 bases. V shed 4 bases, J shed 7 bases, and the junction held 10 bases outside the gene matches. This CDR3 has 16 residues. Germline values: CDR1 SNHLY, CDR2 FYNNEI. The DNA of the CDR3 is TGTGCCAGCAGTGCGCGCGGACAGGCATCGAATTCACCCCTCCACTTT. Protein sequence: CASSARGQASNSPLHF.

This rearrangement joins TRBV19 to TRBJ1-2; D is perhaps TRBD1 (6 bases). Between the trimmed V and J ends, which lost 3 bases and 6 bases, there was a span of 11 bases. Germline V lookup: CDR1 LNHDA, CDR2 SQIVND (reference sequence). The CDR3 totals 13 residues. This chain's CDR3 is CASSITAGDGYTF. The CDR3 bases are TGTGCCAGTAGTATTACGGCAGGGGATGGCTACACCTTC. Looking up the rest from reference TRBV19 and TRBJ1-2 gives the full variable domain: DGGITQSPKYLFRKEGQNVTLSCEQNLNHDAMYWYRQDPGQGLRLIYYSQIVNDFQKGDIAEGYSVSREKKESFPLTVTSAQKNPTAFYLCASSITAGDGYTFGSGTRLTVV.

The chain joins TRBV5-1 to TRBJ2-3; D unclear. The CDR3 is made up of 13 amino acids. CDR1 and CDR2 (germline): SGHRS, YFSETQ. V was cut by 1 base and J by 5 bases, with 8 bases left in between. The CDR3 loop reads CASSLSRGDTQYF. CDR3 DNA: TGCGCCAGCAGCTTGTCCCGCGGAGATACGCAGTATTTT.

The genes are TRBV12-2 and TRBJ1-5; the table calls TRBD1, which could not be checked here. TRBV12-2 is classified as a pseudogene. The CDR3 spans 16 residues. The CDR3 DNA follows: TGTGCAAGTCGCTTAGCTTACAGGGACGGAAATCAGCCCCAGCATTTT. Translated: CASRLAYRDGNQPQHF.

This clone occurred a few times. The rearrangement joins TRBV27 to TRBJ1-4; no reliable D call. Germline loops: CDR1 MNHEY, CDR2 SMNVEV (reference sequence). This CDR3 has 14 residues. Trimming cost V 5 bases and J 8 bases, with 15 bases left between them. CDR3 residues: CASSTRTDREKLFF. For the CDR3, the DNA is TGTGCCAGCAGTACCCGTACCGATCGGGAAAAACTGTTTTTT.

DNA for the CDR3: TGTGCCAGCAGCTTAGAAGAAATACAGGGGGCGTACTATGGCTACACCTTC. Translation: CASSLEEIQGAYYGYTF. The chain combines TRBV11-2 with TRBJ1-2, with 9 bases lining up with TRBD1. V shed 0 bases and J 3 bases; nucleotides not matched to a gene: 8. Germline assignment: CDR1 SGHAT and CDR2 FQNNGV. The CDR3 length is 17 residues.

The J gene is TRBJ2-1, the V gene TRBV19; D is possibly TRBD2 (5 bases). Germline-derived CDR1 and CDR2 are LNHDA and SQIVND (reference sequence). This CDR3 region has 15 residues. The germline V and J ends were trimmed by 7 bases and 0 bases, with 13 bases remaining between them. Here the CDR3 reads CASTPIGVSYNEQFF. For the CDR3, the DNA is TGTGCCAGTACCCCAATCGGGGTCTCCTACAATGAGCAGTTCTTC.

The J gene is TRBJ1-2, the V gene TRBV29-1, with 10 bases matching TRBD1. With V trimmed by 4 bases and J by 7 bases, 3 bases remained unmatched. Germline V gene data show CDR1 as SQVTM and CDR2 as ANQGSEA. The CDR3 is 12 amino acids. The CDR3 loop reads CSVGQGAVGYTF. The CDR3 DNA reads TGCAGCGTTGGACAGGGGGCGGTTGGCTACACCTTC.

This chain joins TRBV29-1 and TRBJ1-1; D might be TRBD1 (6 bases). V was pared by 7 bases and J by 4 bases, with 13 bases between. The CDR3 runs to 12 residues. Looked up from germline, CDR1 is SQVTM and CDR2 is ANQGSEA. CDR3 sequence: CSGGQGTTEAFF. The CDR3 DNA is TGCAGCGGAGGGCAGGGGACCACTGAAGCTTTCTTT.

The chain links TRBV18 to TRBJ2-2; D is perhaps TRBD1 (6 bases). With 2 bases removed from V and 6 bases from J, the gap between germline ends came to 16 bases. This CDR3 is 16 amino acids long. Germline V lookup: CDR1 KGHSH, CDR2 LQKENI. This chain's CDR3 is CASSPGKVRGSGELFF. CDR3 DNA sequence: TGTGCCAGCTCACCAGGAAAGGTCAGGGGTTCCGGGGAGCTGTTTTTT.

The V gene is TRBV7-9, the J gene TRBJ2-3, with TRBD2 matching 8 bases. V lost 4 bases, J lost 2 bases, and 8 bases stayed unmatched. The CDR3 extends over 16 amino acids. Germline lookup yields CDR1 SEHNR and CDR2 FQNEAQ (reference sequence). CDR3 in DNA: TGTGCCAGCAGCTCCCTGGAACTAGCGGCCACAGATACGCAGTATTTT. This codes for CASSSLELAATDTQYF.

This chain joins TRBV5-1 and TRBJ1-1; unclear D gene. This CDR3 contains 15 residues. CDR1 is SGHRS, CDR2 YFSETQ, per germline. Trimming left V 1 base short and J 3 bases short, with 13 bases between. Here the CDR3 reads CASSLRGNLDTEAFF. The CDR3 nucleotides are TGCGCCAGCAGCTTGCGAGGCAATCTTGACACTGAAGCTTTCTTT.

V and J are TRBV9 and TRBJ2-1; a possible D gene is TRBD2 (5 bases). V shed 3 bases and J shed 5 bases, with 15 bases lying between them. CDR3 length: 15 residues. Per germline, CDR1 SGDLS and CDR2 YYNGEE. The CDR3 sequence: CASSADSGLDNEQFF. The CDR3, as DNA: TGTGCCAGCAGCGCAGACTCGGGGTTGGACAATGAGCAGTTCTTC.